Listed below are T cell receptor beta chains from one sample, sequenced in a study of blood T cell repertoires in COVID-19. Here immunoSEQ multiplex PCR was the method, and the copy in TCRdb shows in-frame clones only, minus some. The table has 100,000 to 150,000 clones, approximately 74% seen once; the top ten hold around 5.2%. The sequenced sample consisted of peripheral blood. Receptor source: a man aged 60 to 69 with acute or convalescent COVID-19. The CDR3 runs from the conserved cysteine through the conserved F or W. The order of the fields is D gene, J gene, clone size, V gene, CDR3 DNA, CDR3 protein. The D gene is left open where the match is weak. Clone size is not always given. Where it is, it says once, few, many or a class for expanded clones.

>NA|TRBJ2-3|NA|TRBV21-1
TGTGCCAGCACCCAGGGCACAGATACGCAGTATTTT
CASTQGTDTQYF
>TRBD2|TRBJ2-1|NA|TRBV10-2
TGCGCCAGCAGTGAAGGGACTAGCGGGAGTAGGCAGTTCTTC
CASSEGTSGSRQFF
>TRBD2|TRBJ2-7|NA|TRBV7-9
TGTGCCGGACGAACTAGCGGGAGCTCCTACGAGCAGTACTTC
CAGRTSGSSYEQYF
>TRBD1|TRBJ1-2|few|TRBV19
TGTGCCAGTAGCCGTCGACAGGGGGCGAACTATGGCTACACCTTC
CASSRRQGANYGYTF
>TRBD1|TRBJ2-1|NA|TRBV13
TGTGCCAGCAGCCTCCAGAGACAGGGTCAGTTCTTC
CASSLQRQGQFF
>NA|TRBJ1-2|NA|TRBV24-1
TGTGCCACCAGTGAAGCAACTAACTATGGCTACACCTTC
CATSEATNYGYTF
>NA|TRBJ1-1|NA|TRBV5-8
TGTGCCAGCAGCCTCCCCCGCGACACTGAAGCTTTCTTT
CASSLPRDTEAFF
>NA|TRBJ1-5|few|TRBV2
TGTGCCAGCAGTGAAGAGAGTAACAGCAATCAGCCCCAGCATTTT
CASSEESNSNQPQHF
>TRBD1|TRBJ2-2|NA|TRBV7-3
TGTGCCAGCAGCTTATTGGCGAACGGACAGGGGGCCGGGGAGCTGTTTTTT
CASSLLANGQGAGELFF
>TRBD2|TRBJ2-7|once|TRBV2
TGTGCCAGCATAAGCGCTAGCGGGGGGGCCAATTCTCTCTACGAGCAGTACTTC
CASISASGGANSLYEQYF
>TRBD1|TRBJ1-5|NA|TRBV19
TGTGCCAGTAGTATGCCTCGAGGACAGGGGATGTATAGCAATCAGCCCCAGCATTTT
CASSMPRGQGMYSNQPQHF
>NA|TRBJ2-5|NA|TRBV3-1/TRBV3-2
TGTGCCAGCAGCCAAGATGTGAGGGGGTTTGTGGAGACCCAGTACTTC
CASSQDVRGFVETQYF
>NA|TRBJ1-6|NA|TRBV6-1
TGTGCCAGCAGTGAAACCGGGATGGATTCACCCCTCCACTTT
CASSETGMDSPLHF
>TRBD1|TRBJ1-4|NA|TRBV7-9
TGTGCCAGCAGCTTATCGGGGACAGGCCGTGAAAAACTGTTTTTT
CASSLSGTGREKLFF
>NA|TRBJ1-1|NA|TRBV27
TGTGCCAGCGCCCCACAAACGAACACTGAAGCTTTCTTT
CASAPQTNTEAFF
>NA|TRBJ1-4|NA|TRBV5-1
TGCGCCAGCTCGAGGGGGTTGGCAAATGAAAAACTGTTTTTT
CASSRGLANEKLFF
>NA|TRBJ1-1|NA|TRBV6-2/TRBV6-3
TGTGCCAGCAGTTTTCGACTCGGGAACACTGAAGCTTTCTTT
CASSFRLGNTEAFF
>TRBD2|TRBJ2-1|few|TRBV24-1
TGTGCCACCGATGGGACGGGGACTAGCGGGAGCTTGAATGAGCAGTTCTTC
CATDGTGTSGSLNEQFF
>TRBD2|TRBJ2-7|NA|TRBV27
TGTGCCAGCAGTTTCCGACTAGCGGGGGGATACGAGCAGTACTTC
CASSFRLAGGYEQYF
>NA|TRBJ1-1|once|TRBV7-2
TGTGCCAGCAGCTTAGTCGGCAGGGTGAACACTGAAGCTTTCTTT
CASSLVGRVNTEAFF
>NA|TRBJ1-3|few|TRBV19
TGTGCCAGTAGTATAACGGGAACTGGAAACACCATATATTTT
CASSITGTGNTIYF
>NA|TRBJ1-2|NA|TRBV18
TGTGCCAGCTCAACGGGAATTAACTATGGCTACACCTTC
CASSTGINYGYTF
>TRBD2|TRBJ2-1|once|TRBV9
TGTGCCAGCAGCGGAAAACTAGCGGGAGGCCCCTCCTACAATGAGCAGTTCTTC
CASSGKLAGGPSYNEQFF
>TRBD1|TRBJ2-1|NA|TRBV24-1
TGTGCCACCAGTGATACCGGACAGGTTAACAATGAGCAGTTCTTC
CATSDTGQVNNEQFF
>NA|TRBJ2-7|few|TRBV4-1
TGCGCCAGCAGTCAACACCTAAACTACGAGCAGTACTTC
CASSQHLNYEQYF
>TRBD1|TRBJ2-2|NA|TRBV5-1
TGCGCCAGCAGCTTCATTGCAGGGGGCACCGGGGAGCTGTTTTTT
CASSFIAGGTGELFF
>TRBD2|TRBJ2-7|NA|TRBV30
TGTGCCTGGAATGGGGAGGGACTAGCGGGCCACGGGAGCTCCTACGAGCAGTACTTC
CAWNGEGLAGHGSSYEQYF
>NA|TRBJ2-5|once|TRBV9
TGTGCCAGCAGCCCAGTCGGGACTTTTCCCGCAGAGACCCAGTACTTC
CASSPVGTFPAETQYF
>TRBD2|TRBJ2-7|NA|TRBV10-1
TGCGCCAGCAGTACTAGCGGGGGATCCTACGAGCAGTACTTC
CASSTSGGSYEQYF
>NA|TRBJ1-2|NA|TRBV4-1
TGCGCCAGCAGCCAAGATTTAAGCTTTTCTAGCTACACCTTC
CASSQDLSFSSYTF
>NA|TRBJ1-2|once|TRBV7-3
TGTGCCAGCAGCTTAAGCTCACAGGGAATTGGCTACACCTTC
CASSLSSQGIGYTF
>NA|TRBJ1-2|many|TRBV24-1
TGTGCCACCAGTGACGGTGGACAAAACTATGGCTACACCTTC
CATSDGGQNYGYTF
>NA|TRBJ1-6|NA|TRBV30
TGTGCCTGGAGTCCTACAGGAACCAATTCACCCCTCCACTTT
CAWSPTGTNSPLHF
>TRBD1|TRBJ2-3|NA|TRBV2
TGTGCCAGCAGTCGGGACAGGGCGAACGCAGATACGCAGTATTTT
CASSRDRANADTQYF
>NA|TRBJ1-3|few|TRBV2
TGTGCCAGCACATGGGGGGAGACCACCATATATTTT
CASTWGETTIYF
>NA|TRBJ1-4|NA|TRBV7-2
TGTGCCAGCAGCTTAGGCCAGGGTCAGGAAAAACTGTTTTTT
CASSLGQGQEKLFF
>NA|TRBJ2-2|NA|TRBV5-1
TGCGCCAGCAGCTTGGGACAGGCGGGCACCGGGGAGCTGTTTTTT
CASSLGQAGTGELFF
>TRBD2|TRBJ2-5|few|TRBV28
TGTGCCAGCCGACTAGCGGGATTACAAGAGACCCAGTACTTC
CASRLAGLQETQYF
>NA|TRBJ2-3|NA|TRBV6-1
TGTGCCAGCAGTGAAGCGGGACTCCGCACAGATACGCAGTATTTT
CASSEAGLRTDTQYF
>NA|TRBJ1-1|NA|TRBV10-1
TGCGCCAGCAGTGACTTCGAATTGGGGGGGCGTCGGGCTTTCTTT
CASSDFELGGRRAFF
>TRBD1|TRBJ2-2|NA|TRBV30
TGTGCCTGGAGTGTTCAGGGGGCCGGGGAGCTGTTTTTT
CAWSVQGAGELFF
>NA|TRBJ2-4|NA|TRBV2
TGTGCCAGCAGTGATCAACTAGCCAAAAACATTCAGTACTTC
CASSDQLAKNIQYF
>NA|TRBJ1-2|NA|TRBV19
TGTGCCACCTCAGGGGCGGGCAATCTCCGAGGCTACACCTTC
CATSGAGNLRGYTF
>NA|TRBJ1-6|few|TRBV10-2
TGCGCCAGCAGTGACGACCCCGGGAATCCTAATTCACCCCTCCACTTT
CASSDDPGNPNSPLHF
>TRBD1|TRBJ2-3|NA|TRBV7-3
TGTGCCAGCAGTAAGCCGGGACAGGGAACAGATACGCAGTATTTT
CASSKPGQGTDTQYF
>TRBD2|TRBJ2-2|NA|TRBV24-1
TGTGCCACCATAAATCCCCTAGCGGGAGGGCCGGTTCTATCCGGGGAGCTGTTTTTT
CATINPLAGGPVLSGELFF
>TRBD2|TRBJ2-7|NA|TRBV29-1
TGCAGCGTTGCCAGGACTAGCGGCCCCTACGAGCAGTACTTC
CSVARTSGPYEQYF
>TRBD1|TRBJ2-2|NA|TRBV30
TGTGCCTGGCCGGGACAGGGGAACACCGGGGAGCTGTTTTTT
CAWPGQGNTGELFF
>TRBD1|TRBJ1-1|NA|TRBV30
TGTGCCTCGATGGACAGGGCTCGCACTGAAGCTTTCTTT
CASMDRARTEAFF
>NA|TRBJ1-4|NA|TRBV30
TGTGCCTGGAGTGTAAAGTCCGGAGAACTGTTTTTT
CAWSVKSGELFF
>NA|TRBJ1-6|NA|TRBV9
TGTGCCAGCACCGTCTCCCCGGGGAGTTATAATTCACCCCTCCACTTT
CASTVSPGSYNSPLHF
>NA|TRBJ2-7|once|TRBV29-1
TGCAGCGTTGAGGGCCAGAGCTCCTACGAGCAGTACTTC
CSVEGQSSYEQYF